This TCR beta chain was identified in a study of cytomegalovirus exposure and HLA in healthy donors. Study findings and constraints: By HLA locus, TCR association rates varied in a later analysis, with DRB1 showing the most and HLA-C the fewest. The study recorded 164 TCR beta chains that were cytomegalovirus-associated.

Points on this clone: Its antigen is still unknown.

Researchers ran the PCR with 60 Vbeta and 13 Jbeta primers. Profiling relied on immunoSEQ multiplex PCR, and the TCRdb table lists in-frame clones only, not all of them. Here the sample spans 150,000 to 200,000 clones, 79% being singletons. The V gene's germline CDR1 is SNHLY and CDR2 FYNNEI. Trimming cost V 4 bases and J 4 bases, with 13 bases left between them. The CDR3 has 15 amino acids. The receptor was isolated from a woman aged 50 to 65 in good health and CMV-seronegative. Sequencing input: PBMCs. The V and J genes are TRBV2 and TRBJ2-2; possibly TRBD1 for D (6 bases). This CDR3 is CASSAQGMSTGELFF. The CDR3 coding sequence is TGTGCCAGCAGTGCACAGGGTATGAGCACCGGGGAGCTGTTTTTT.